The rows below give T cell receptor beta chains drawn from one sample of a study of cytomegalovirus exposure and HLA in healthy donors. The data were produced by immunoSEQ multiplex PCR, yet TCRdb's version contains in-frame clones alone and is incomplete. The sample records some 150,000 clones, more than 80% being singletons. The sequenced sample consisted of PBMCs. Receptors were obtained from a woman aged 30 to 39 in good health and CMV-seropositive. The CDR3 runs from the conserved cysteine through the conserved F or W. Fields, in order: J gene, V gene, CDR3 protein.

TRBJ2-7 | TRBV7-8 | CASSLPVTGVTSYEQYF
TRBJ1-1 | TRBV19 | CASSFRDRSNTEAFF
TRBJ2-7 | TRBV13 | CASSSLGQYSYEQYF
TRBJ2-1 | TRBV29-1 | CSTSGSYAYNEQFF
TRBJ2-2 | TRBV5-6 | CASSLLGGNTGELFF
TRBJ2-7 | TRBV27 | CASSSLPLTGGATYEQYF
TRBJ2-3 | TRBV6-1 | CASSDGSGGRTDTQYF
TRBJ2-7 | TRBV7-2 | CASSLEGGVAYEQYF
TRBJ2-1 | TRBV11-2 | CASSPYRAGGSYNEQFF
TRBJ2-4 | TRBV5-1 | CASSFRGSENIQYF
TRBJ2-7 | TRBV6-5 | CASRGPYTSDEQYF
TRBJ2-3 | TRBV10-1 | CASSESFRGAYTDTQYF
TRBJ1-6 | TRBV28 | CASSLPDSPLHF
TRBJ1-1 | TRBV5-1 | CASSAGSLSLDTEAFF
TRBJ1-1 | TRBV5-4 | CASTTDTEAFF
TRBJ2-1 | TRBV9 | CASSGGTSGGDNEQFF
TRBJ2-7 | TRBV7-3 | CASSLRQGGEQYF
TRBJ1-2 | TRBV5-4 | CASSLAGGGGYTF
TRBJ1-2 | TRBV28 | CASKQGPFYGYTF
TRBJ2-3 | TRBV5-1 | CASSQRSGSGTDTQYF
TRBJ1-5 | TRBV7-8 | CASSPSPNRHGNQPQHF
TRBJ2-5 | TRBV29-1 | CSVVEFWEDTQYF
TRBJ2-5 | TRBV28 | CASSSPGLAGSYLAREETQYF
TRBJ2-5 | TRBV2 | CASDLRSGETQYF
TRBJ2-3 | TRBV9 | CASSASSGSTDTQYF
TRBJ1-1 | TRBV28 | CASSLLPGQGRNTEAFF
TRBJ1-1 | TRBV18 | CASSPRGGSRYSNTEAFF
TRBJ2-3 | TRBV15 | CATSSDRDRDTDTQYF
TRBJ2-3 | TRBV5-1 | CASSFGGPRTDTQYF
TRBJ2-2 | TRBV29-1 | CSVPGAGTGELFF
TRBJ1-1 | TRBV4-1 | CASSQQGLGTEAFF
TRBJ2-3 | TRBV7-8 | CASSLVVGRGSTDTQYF
TRBJ1-4 | TRBV15 | CATKHDREGREKLFF
TRBJ1-4 | TRBV7-9 | CASGYKGHLREKLFF
TRBJ2-1 | TRBV10-3 | CAISESGGLSEQFF
TRBJ2-1 | TRBV9 | CASSESPGLAGYNEQFF
TRBJ2-7 | TRBV27 | CASSLGTGNYEQYF
TRBJ2-1 | TRBV4-1 | CASSQVTGGSGNEQFF
TRBJ2-7 | TRBV29-1 | CSVGTSGYYEQYF
TRBJ2-5 | TRBV29-1 | CSVLNRGRWETQYF
TRBJ2-7 | TRBV25-1 | CASSLASGGYEQYF
TRBJ1-1 | TRBV15 | CATRANEDTEAFF
TRBJ2-6 | TRBV28 | CASSPLGQGAGGANVLTF
TRBJ1-5 | TRBV2 | CASSVLGHETQPQHF
TRBJ2-5 | TRBV9 | CASSVDVDQETQYF
TRBJ2-1 | TRBV2 | CASSDFVGASRDRVIYNEQFF